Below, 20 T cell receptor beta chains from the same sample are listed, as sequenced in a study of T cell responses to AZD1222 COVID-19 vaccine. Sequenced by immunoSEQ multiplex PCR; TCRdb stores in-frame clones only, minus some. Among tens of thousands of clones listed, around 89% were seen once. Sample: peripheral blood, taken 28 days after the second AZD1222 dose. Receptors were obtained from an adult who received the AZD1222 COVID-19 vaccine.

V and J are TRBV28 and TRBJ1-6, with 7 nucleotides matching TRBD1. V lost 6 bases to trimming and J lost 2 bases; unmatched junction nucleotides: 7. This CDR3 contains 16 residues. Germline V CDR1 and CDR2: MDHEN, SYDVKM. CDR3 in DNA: TGTGCCAGCAGAATCGAGACAGGGCCCTATAATTCACCCCTCCACTTT. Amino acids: CASRIETGPYNSPLHF. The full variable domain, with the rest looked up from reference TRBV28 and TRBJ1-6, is DVKVTQSSRYLVKRTGEKVFLECVQDMDHENMFWYRQDPGLGLRLIYFSYDVKMKEKGDIPEGYSVSREKKERFSLILESASTNQTSMYLCASRIETGPYNSPLHFGNGTRLTVT.

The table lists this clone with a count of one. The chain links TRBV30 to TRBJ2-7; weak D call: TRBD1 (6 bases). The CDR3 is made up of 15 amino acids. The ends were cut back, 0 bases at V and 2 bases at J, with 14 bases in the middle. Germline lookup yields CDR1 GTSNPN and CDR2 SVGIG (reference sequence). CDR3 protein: CAWSVGSRGPYEQYF. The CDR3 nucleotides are TGTGCCTGGAGTGTGGGCAGCAGGGGACCCTACGAGCAGTACTTC.

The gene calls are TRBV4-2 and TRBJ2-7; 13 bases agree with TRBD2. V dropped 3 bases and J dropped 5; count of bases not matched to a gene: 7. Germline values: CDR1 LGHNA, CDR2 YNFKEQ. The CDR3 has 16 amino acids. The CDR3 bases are TGTGCCAGCAGCCAGGAACTAGCGGGAGGGCCGGACGAGCAGTACTTC. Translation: CASSQELAGGPDEQYF.

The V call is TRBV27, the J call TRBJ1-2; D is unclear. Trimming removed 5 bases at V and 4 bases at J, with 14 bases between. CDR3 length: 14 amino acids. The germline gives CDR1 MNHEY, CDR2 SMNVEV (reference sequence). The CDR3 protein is CASSPPDLRYGYTF. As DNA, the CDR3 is TGTGCCAGCAGTCCCCCGGACCTCCGCTATGGCTACACCTTC.

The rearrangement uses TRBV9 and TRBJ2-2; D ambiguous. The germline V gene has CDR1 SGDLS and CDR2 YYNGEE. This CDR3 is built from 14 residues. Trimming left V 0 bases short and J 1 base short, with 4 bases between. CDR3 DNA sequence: TGTGCCAGCAGCGTAGTCTGGAACACCGGGGAGCTGTTTTTT. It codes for CASSVVWNTGELFF.

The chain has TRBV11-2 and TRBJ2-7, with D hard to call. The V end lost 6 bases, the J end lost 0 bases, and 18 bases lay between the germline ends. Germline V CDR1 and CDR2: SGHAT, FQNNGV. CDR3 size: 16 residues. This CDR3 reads CASSSLRFQDSYEQYF. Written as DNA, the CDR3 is TGTGCCAGCAGTTCCTTGAGGTTTCAGGACTCCTACGAGCAGTACTTC.

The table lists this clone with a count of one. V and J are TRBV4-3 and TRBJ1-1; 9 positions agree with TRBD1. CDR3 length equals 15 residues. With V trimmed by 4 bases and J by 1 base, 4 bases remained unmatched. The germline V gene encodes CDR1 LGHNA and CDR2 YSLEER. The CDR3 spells CASSPGQGWNTEAFF. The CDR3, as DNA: TGCGCCAGCAGCCCTGGACAGGGGTGGAACACTGAAGCTTTCTTT.

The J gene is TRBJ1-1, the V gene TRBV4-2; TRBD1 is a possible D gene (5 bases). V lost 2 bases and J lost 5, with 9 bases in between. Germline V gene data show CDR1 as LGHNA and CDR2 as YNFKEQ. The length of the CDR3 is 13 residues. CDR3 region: CASSQPPGTEAFF. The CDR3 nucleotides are TGTGCCAGCAGCCAACCTCCAGGGACTGAAGCTTTCTTT.

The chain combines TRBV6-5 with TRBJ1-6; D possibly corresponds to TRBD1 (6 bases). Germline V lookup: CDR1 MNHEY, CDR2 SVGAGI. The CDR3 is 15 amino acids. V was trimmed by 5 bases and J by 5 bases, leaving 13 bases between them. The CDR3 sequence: CASSLMTGDNSPLHF. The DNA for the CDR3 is TGTGCCAGCAGTCTAATGACAGGAGATAATTCACCCCTCCACTTT.

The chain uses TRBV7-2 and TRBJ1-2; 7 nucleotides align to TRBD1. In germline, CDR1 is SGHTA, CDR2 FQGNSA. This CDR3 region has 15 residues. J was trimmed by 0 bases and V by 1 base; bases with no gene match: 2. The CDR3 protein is CASSLGGTANYGYTF. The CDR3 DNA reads TGTGCCAGCAGCTTAGGAGGGACAGCTAACTATGGCTACACCTTC. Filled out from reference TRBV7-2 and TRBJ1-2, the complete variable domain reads GAGVSQSPSNKVTEKGKDVELRCDPISGHTALYWYRQSLGQGLEFLIYFQGNSAPDKSGLPSDRFSAERTGGSVSTLTIQRTQQEDSAVYLCASSLGGTANYGYTFGSGTRLTVV.

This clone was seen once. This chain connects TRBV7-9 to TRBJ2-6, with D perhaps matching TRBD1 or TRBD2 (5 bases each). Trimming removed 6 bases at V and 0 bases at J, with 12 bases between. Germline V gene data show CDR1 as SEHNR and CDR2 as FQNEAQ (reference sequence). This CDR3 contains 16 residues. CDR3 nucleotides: TGTGCCAGCAGTCTAGCAGGGACCTCTGGGGCCAACGTCCTGACTTTC. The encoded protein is CASSLAGTSGANVLTF.

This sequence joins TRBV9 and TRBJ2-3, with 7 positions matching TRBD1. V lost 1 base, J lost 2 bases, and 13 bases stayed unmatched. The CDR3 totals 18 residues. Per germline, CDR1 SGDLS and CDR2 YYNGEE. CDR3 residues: CASSVNRVQGWDTDTQYF. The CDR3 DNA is TGTGCCAGCAGCGTAAATCGAGTACAGGGGTGGGACACAGATACGCAGTATTTT.

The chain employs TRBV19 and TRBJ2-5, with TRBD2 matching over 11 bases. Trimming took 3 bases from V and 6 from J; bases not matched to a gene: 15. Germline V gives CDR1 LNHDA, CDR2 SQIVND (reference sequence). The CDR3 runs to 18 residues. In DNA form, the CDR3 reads TGTGCCAGTAGTATGTCCTTTTGGACTAGCGGGTTGAGGCAGACCCAGTACTTC. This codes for CASSMSFWTSGLRQTQYF.

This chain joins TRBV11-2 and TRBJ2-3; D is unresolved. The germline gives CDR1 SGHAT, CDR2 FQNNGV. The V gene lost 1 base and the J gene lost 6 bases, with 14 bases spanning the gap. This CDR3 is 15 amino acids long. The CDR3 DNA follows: TGTGCCAGCAGCTTAGCATGGGCCCGCAGCGATACGCAGTATTTT. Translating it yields CASSLAWARSDTQYF.

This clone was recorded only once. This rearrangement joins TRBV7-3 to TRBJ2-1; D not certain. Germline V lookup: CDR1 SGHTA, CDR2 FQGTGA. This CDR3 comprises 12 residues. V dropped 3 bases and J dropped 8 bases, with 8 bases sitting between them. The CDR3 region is CASSFEGYEQFF. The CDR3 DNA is TGTGCCAGCAGCTTTGAAGGCTATGAGCAGTTCTTC.

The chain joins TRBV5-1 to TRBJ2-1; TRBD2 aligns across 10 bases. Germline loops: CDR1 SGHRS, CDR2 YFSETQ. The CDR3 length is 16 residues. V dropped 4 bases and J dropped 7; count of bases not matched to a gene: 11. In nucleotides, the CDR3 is TGCGCCAGCAGCCCTAGCGGGAGCGGTGCGATTAATGAGCAGTTCTTC. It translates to CASSPSGSGAINEQFF.

As DNA, the CDR3 is TGCGCCAGCAGCCAAAGCGTTCCAGAGACCCAGTACTTC. Residues: CASSQSVPETQYF. J is TRBJ2-5 and V is TRBV4-3; D is unresolved. Germline CDR1 LGHNA, CDR2 YSLEER. The V and J ends lost 2 bases and 4 bases respectively, with 8 bases between them. The CDR3 loop spans 13 amino acids.

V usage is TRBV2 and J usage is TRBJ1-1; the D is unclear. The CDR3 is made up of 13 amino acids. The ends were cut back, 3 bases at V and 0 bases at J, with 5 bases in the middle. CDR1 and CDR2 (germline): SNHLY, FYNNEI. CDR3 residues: CASSDQMNTEAFF. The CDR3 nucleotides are TGTGCCAGCAGTGACCAGATGAACACTGAAGCTTTCTTT.

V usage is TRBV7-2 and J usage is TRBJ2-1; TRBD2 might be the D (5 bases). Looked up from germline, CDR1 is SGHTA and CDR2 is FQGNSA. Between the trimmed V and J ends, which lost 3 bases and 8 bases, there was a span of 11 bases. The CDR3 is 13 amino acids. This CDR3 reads CASSFFGGYEQFF. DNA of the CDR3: TGTGCCAGCAGCTTTTTTGGCGGGTATGAGCAGTTCTTC.

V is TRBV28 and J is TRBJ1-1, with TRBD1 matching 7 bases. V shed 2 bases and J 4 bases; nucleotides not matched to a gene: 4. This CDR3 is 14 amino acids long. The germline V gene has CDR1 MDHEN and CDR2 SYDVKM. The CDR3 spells CASSLTAGGTEAFF. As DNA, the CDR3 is TGTGCCAGCAGTTTAACCGCAGGGGGCACTGAAGCTTTCTTT.